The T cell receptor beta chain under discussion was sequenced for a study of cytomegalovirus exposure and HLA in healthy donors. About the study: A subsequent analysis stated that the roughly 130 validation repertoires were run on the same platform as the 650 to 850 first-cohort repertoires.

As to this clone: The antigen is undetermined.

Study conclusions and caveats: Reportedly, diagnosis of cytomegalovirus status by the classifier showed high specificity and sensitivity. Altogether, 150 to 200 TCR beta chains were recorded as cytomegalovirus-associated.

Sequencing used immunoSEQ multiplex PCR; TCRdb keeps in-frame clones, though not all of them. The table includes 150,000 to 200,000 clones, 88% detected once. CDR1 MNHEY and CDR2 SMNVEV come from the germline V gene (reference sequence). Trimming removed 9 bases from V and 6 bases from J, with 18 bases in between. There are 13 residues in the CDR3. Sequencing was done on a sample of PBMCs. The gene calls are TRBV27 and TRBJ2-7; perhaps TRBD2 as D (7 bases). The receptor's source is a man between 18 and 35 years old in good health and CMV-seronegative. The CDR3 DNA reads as TGTGCCAGTGGGAGGGGGGTTAGGGCCGAGCAGTACTTC. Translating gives CASGRGVRAEQYF.